This passage covers 30 T cell receptor beta chains from one sample sequenced in a study of T cells in localized non-small cell lung cancer. The assay was immunoSEQ multiplex PCR, and TCRdb's table has in-frame clones only and misses some. The sample yields 25,000 to 30,000 clones, less than 95% seen once. Source: peripheral blood, taken before any cancer treatment. The origin of the receptors is a female donor of 60 years or more with stage I lung adenocarcinoma.

V gene TRBV5-1 combines with J gene TRBJ1-2; D is possibly TRBD1 (6 bases). Germline-derived CDR1 and CDR2 are SGHRS and YFSETQ. The CDR3 extends over 13 amino acids. Between the trimmed V and J ends, which lost 0 bases and 6 bases, there was a span of 9 bases. The CDR3 region is CASSLGQADGYTF. The CDR3 nucleotides read TGCGCCAGCAGCTTGGGACAGGCTGATGGCTACACCTTC.

This clone is a singleton in its sample. The V call is TRBV5-5, the J call TRBJ2-6; D possibly corresponds to TRBD1 (5 bases). The V and J ends lost 7 bases and 2 bases respectively, with 10 bases between them. There are 14 residues in the CDR3. CDR1 SGHKS and CDR2 YYEKEE come from the germline V gene (reference sequence). CDR3 sequence (DNA): TGTGCCAGCTTCTTCAGGGCTGGGGCCAACGTCCTGACTTTC. Amino acids: CASFFRAGANVLTF.

This rearrangement joins TRBV2 to TRBJ1-4, with 7 bases that match TRBD1. CDR1 is SNHLY and CDR2 is FYNNEI in the germline V gene. V was clipped by 4 bases and J by 4 bases; unmatched bases: 6. The length of the CDR3 is 15 residues. The CDR3 nucleotides are TGTGCCAGCAGTGTGGAGGGACAGTATAATGAAAAACTGTTTTTT. Protein sequence: CASSVEGQYNEKLFF. Based on the CDR3 plus reference TRBV2 and TRBJ1-4, the full variable domain is EPEVTQTPSHQVTQMGQEVILRCVPISNHLYFYWYRQILGQKVEFLVSFYNNEISEKSEIFDDQFSVERPDGSNFTLKIRSTKLEDSAMYFCASSVEGQYNEKLFFGSGTQLSVL.

V is TRBV19 and J is TRBJ2-1; 11 bases match TRBD1. The CDR3 length is 15 residues. Trimming removed 5 bases from V and 6 bases from J; junction bases left unmatched: 6. In germline, CDR1 is LNHDA, CDR2 SQIVND (reference sequence). CDR3 sequence (DNA): TGTGCCAGTAGTGCATCCGGGACAGGGGGCAATGAGCAGTTCTTC. Amino acid sequence: CASSASGTGGNEQFF.

The rearrangement links TRBV5-1 to TRBJ1-2, with a possible D match to TRBD1 (5 bases). CDR3 length equals 14 residues. V lost 4 bases to trimming and J lost 4 bases, with 14 bases between them. Germline-derived CDR1 and CDR2 are SGHRS and YFSETQ. Here the CDR3 DNA reads TGCGCCAGCAGCCCGGGAAGGGGAGTCTATGGCTACACCTTC. Protein: CASSPGRGVYGYTF.

The chain uses TRBV19 and TRBJ2-7; 13 bases line up with TRBD2. Unmatched junction bases numbered 7, after V lost 5 bases and J lost 3 bases. The CDR3 has 16 residues. Per the germline V gene, CDR1 is LNHDA and CDR2 is SQIVND (reference sequence). The CDR3 DNA follows: TGTGCCAGTAGTTCCCGACTAGCGGGGGGTTACTACGAGCAGTACTTC. Encoded protein: CASSSRLAGGYYEQYF.

This rearrangement joins TRBV5-1 to TRBJ1-5; TRBD1 might be the D (5 bases). The V and J ends lost 4 bases and 3 bases respectively, with 14 bases between them. The germline CDR1 and CDR2 sequences are SGHRS and YFSETQ. This CDR3 is 15 amino acids long. The CDR3 is CASSRGDMANQPQHF. In DNA form, the CDR3 reads TGCGCCAGCAGCCGGGGGGATATGGCCAATCAGCCCCAGCATTTT.

The rearrangement uses TRBV19 and TRBJ2-5; tentatively, D is TRBD2 (5 bases). Germline CDR1 LNHDA, CDR2 SQIVND (reference sequence). Deletions cut 7 bases from V and 2 bases from J, with 14 bases between. The CDR3 totals 14 residues. CDR3 sequence: CASNGGRGQETQYF. In nucleotides, the CDR3 is TGTGCCAGTAACGGCGGCCGGGGTCAAGAGACCCAGTACTTC.

This chain uses TRBV5-1 with TRBJ2-7, with D perhaps assigned TRBD1 or TRBD2 (5 bases each). CDR1 and CDR2 from the germline V gene are SGHRS and YFSETQ. The CDR3 extends over 15 amino acids. V lost 6 bases and J 1 base, leaving 17 bases between the germline ends. The CDR3 reads CASTQTPGPSYEQYF. CDR3 sequence (DNA): TGCGCCAGCACTCAGACCCCGGGACCTTCCTACGAGCAGTACTTC.

The chain carries TRBV19 and TRBJ1-2; D may be TRBD1 (6 bases). This CDR3 has 14 residues. Germline-derived CDR1 and CDR2 are LNHDA and SQIVND (reference sequence). V was shortened by 4 bases and J by 4 bases, with 13 bases between the two germline ends. The CDR3 region is CASSTRQDVYGYTF. CDR3 sequence (DNA): TGTGCCAGTAGTACGCGACAGGACGTCTATGGCTACACCTTC.

The V call is TRBV30, the J call TRBJ2-3; TRBD2 is a possible D gene (6 bases). This CDR3 has 14 residues. Germline V gene data show CDR1 as GTSNPN and CDR2 as SVGIG (reference sequence). V lost 2 bases and J lost 2, with 11 bases in between. The CDR3 DNA follows: TGTGCCTGGAGTACAGGAGGGACCACAGATACGCAGTATTTT. Residues: CAWSTGGTTDTQYF.

The genes are TRBV7-9 and TRBJ2-1; 11 nucleotides align to TRBD2. J gave up 10 bases and V 5 bases, and 13 bases lay outside the gene matches. Germline CDR1 SEHNR, CDR2 FQNEAQ (reference sequence). The CDR3 has 16 amino acids. Here the CDR3 DNA reads TGTGCCAGCAGCCTCCTAGCGGGAGGAGGAATGGGAGAGCAGTTCTTC. Protein sequence: CASSLLAGGGMGEQFF.

The chain carries TRBV27 and TRBJ1-4; no clear D. Germline V gene lookup returns CDR1 MNHEY and CDR2 SMNVEV (reference sequence). The CDR3 length is 14 residues. V lost 5 bases to trimming and J lost 1 base, with 8 bases between them. CDR3 sequence (DNA): TGTGCCAGCAGTGAGCGGGGAACTAATGAAAAACTGTTTTTT. This encodes CASSERGTNEKLFF.

A single count supports this clone. This rearrangement joins TRBV6-5 to TRBJ1-3, with 8 positions matching TRBD1. CDR3 length: 15 amino acids. CDR1 MNHEY and CDR2 SVGAGI come from the germline V gene. Trimming cost V 6 bases and J 0 bases; bases outside gene matches: 4. The CDR3: CASRGTGGSGNTIYF. In DNA, the CDR3 is TGTGCCAGCAGAGGAACAGGGGGCTCTGGAAACACCATATATTTT.

This clone was observed a single time. The identical CDR3 is also encoded by other nucleotide sequences in the sample. In nucleotides, the CDR3 is TGTGCCAGCTCACCCGGGACAGGGTTGAATCAGCCCCAGCATTTT. Translated, it gives CASSPGTGLNQPQHF. V and J are TRBV18 and TRBJ1-5; 9 bases are shared with TRBD1. Germline lookup yields CDR1 KGHSH and CDR2 LQKENI. The CDR3 consists of 15 residues. V shed 3 bases, J shed 4 bases, and the junction held 4 bases outside the gene matches.

The chain's CDR3 is CASRYTGGNYGYTF. The CDR3 coding sequence is TGTGCCAGCAGATACACAGGGGGCAACTATGGCTACACCTTC. J is TRBJ1-2 and V is TRBV28; 9 nucleotides agree with TRBD1. The J segment lost 2 bases and the V segment lost 6 bases, leaving 4 bases of the junction unmatched. CDR1 is MDHEN and CDR2 is SYDVKM in the germline V gene. This CDR3 spans 14 amino acids.

J is TRBJ2-1 and V is TRBV7-9; a possible D gene is TRBD1 (6 bases). There are 16 residues in the CDR3. V was clipped by 0 bases and J by 4 bases, with 13 bases between them. In germline, CDR1 is SEHNR, CDR2 FQNEAQ (reference sequence). CDR3 nucleotide sequence: TGTGCCAGCAGCTTAGCCGACAGGAGGATGTACAATGAGCAGTTCTTC. Protein: CASSLADRRMYNEQFF.

V usage is TRBV5-1 and J usage is TRBJ2-3; D tentatively reads TRBD1 or TRBD2 (5 bases each). The CDR3 extends over 14 amino acids. Germline CDR1 SGHRS, CDR2 YFSETQ. The V gene lost 3 bases and the J gene lost 0 bases, with 8 bases spanning the gap. In DNA, the CDR3 is TGCGCCAGCAGCTCGGGACCTAGCACAGATACGCAGTATTTT. Its translation: CASSSGPSTDTQYF.

The chain combines TRBV10-3 with TRBJ2-7; 10 bases are a match to TRBD2. Per the germline V gene, CDR1 is ENHRY and CDR2 is SYGVKD. This CDR3 is built from 14 residues. J was trimmed by 0 bases and V by 4 bases; bases with no gene match: 0. For the CDR3, the DNA is TGTGCCATCAGTGGACTAGCGGGCTCCTACGAGCAGTACTTC. As protein: CAISGLAGSYEQYF.

This clone was seen just once. This chain uses TRBV5-1 with TRBJ2-1; D is unclear. The ends were cut back, 4 bases at V and 0 bases at J, with 11 bases in the middle. Germline V gene data show CDR1 as SGHRS and CDR2 as YFSETQ. The CDR3 is 15 amino acids. CDR3 coding DNA: TGCGCCAGCAGCCCGATTCTGACCTCCTACAATGAGCAGTTCTTC. This sequence encodes CASSPILTSYNEQFF.

The chain is built from TRBV5-1 and TRBJ2-7; 14 bases match TRBD2. Germline CDR1 and CDR2: SGHRS and YFSETQ. The J segment lost 9 bases and the V segment lost 5 bases, leaving 10 bases of the junction unmatched. CDR3 length equals 15 residues. CDR3 sequence reads: CASRSTGTSGSPQYF. For the CDR3, the DNA is TGCGCCAGCAGATCCACCGGGACTAGCGGGAGCCCGCAGTACTTC.

This sequence joins TRBV20-1 and TRBJ1-2, with D possibly being TRBD1 (6 bases). This CDR3 has 11 amino acids. The V gene lost 3 bases and the J gene lost 7 bases, with 9 bases spanning the gap. Germline-derived CDR1 and CDR2 are DFQATT and SNEGSKA (reference sequence). CDR3 in amino acids: CSARGAAGYTF. In DNA form, the CDR3 reads TGCAGTGCTAGGGGGGCTGCTGGCTACACCTTC.

The CDR3 coding sequence is TGTGCCAGCAGCCCGGGTCCGGGGACTGGGGCCAACGTCCTGACTTTC. This sequence encodes CASSPGPGTGANVLTF. V gene TRBV9 combines with J gene TRBJ2-6, with D tentatively TRBD2 (5 bases). Germline V CDR1 and CDR2: SGDLS, YYNGEE. CDR3 size: 16 residues. V dropped 4 bases and J dropped 2 bases, with 13 bases sitting between them.

V usage is TRBV6-4 and J usage is TRBJ2-3; no clear D. The CDR3 loop spans 13 amino acids. V lost 4 bases and J 0 bases, leaving 5 bases between the germline ends. Per the germline V gene, CDR1 is MRHNA and CDR2 is SNTAGT. CDR3 amino acids: CASSVGSTDTQYF. The CDR3 DNA sequence: TGTGCCAGCAGTGTTGGAAGCACAGATACGCAGTATTTT.

As DNA, the CDR3 is TGTGCCAGCAGCGTAGATTCGGGGGGCTCAGAGACCCAGTACTTC. Encoded protein: CASSVDSGGSETQYF. This chain uses TRBV9 with TRBJ2-5, with D possibly TRBD2 on 7 matching bases. CDR1 and CDR2 from the germline V gene are SGDLS and YYNGEE. With 0 bases removed from V and 4 bases from J, the gap between germline ends came to 13 bases. The CDR3 is made up of 15 amino acids.

The genes are TRBV28 and TRBJ1-2; D is unclear. Germline assignment: CDR1 MDHEN and CDR2 SYDVKM. V was clipped by 7 bases and J by 6 bases, with 12 bases between them. This CDR3 region has 12 residues. This CDR3 reads CASTEEGDGYTF. In DNA form, the CDR3 reads TGTGCCAGCACTGAAGAGGGAGATGGCTACACCTTC.

The gene calls are TRBV7-2 and TRBJ2-7, with a tentative D call TRBD1 (5 bases). The CDR3 is 14 residues long. V was clipped by 3 bases and J by 2 bases, with 11 bases between them. Germline CDR1 reads SGHTA; CDR2 reads FQGNSA. The CDR3 DNA follows: TGTGCCAGCAGCTTTGGCCAGGGCCCCTACGAGCAGTACTTC. Its protein is CASSFGQGPYEQYF.

The rearrangement links TRBV6-6 to TRBJ2-7; tentative D call: TRBD2 (5 bases). Trimming removed 8 bases at V and 5 bases at J, with 19 bases between. Germline lookup yields CDR1 MNHNY and CDR2 SVGAGI (reference sequence). The CDR3 spans 14 residues. This CDR3 reads CASAPGWASHEQYF. DNA of the CDR3: TGTGCCAGCGCCCCGGGGTGGGCGAGTCACGAGCAGTACTTC.

This chain connects TRBV2 to TRBJ2-1; TRBD2 agrees at 10 bases. In germline, CDR1 is SNHLY, CDR2 FYNNEI. The CDR3 runs to 14 residues. The ends lost 10 bases at V and 8 bases at J; junction bases unmatched: 11. The CDR3 spells CATLKSGRADEQFF. The CDR3 DNA is TGTGCCACCCTAAAAAGCGGGAGGGCCGATGAGCAGTTCTTC.

This sequence joins TRBV18 and TRBJ2-5; 7 nucleotides match TRBD2. Trimming cost V 5 bases and J 2 bases; bases outside gene matches: 5. The V gene's germline CDR1 is KGHSH and CDR2 LQKENI. This CDR3 contains 14 residues. The CDR3 sequence: CASSKAGAQETQYF. Written as DNA, the CDR3 is TGTGCCAGCTCAAAGGCGGGAGCGCAAGAGACCCAGTACTTC.